The table lists the clone carrying this T cell receptor (beta chain) with many counts. Its antigen remains unidentified. The sample originates from a study of glioma-infiltrating T cells. The iRepertoire nested amplicon-rescue multiplex PCR amplified TCR alpha and beta CDR3s from RNA. TCRdb recomputed calls from the multiplex PCR reads with MiXCR, one row per CDR3 protein. The sample lists some 40,000 distinct CDR3 sequences, approximately 20% occurring once. The study, taken as a whole, reports: Above-expected tissue-blood divergence occurred in all gliomas, most in low-grade ones.

The CDR3 covers 16 residues. V lost 6 bases, J lost 2 bases, and 20 bases lay in between. Looked up from germline, CDR1 is MDHEN and CDR2 is SYDVKM. The receptor comes from a human donor with low-grade glioma or glioblastoma, undergoing nonglioma brain surgery, or in good health (not recorded which). The chain employs TRBV28 and TRBJ2-7; D unresolved. The sequencing input was glioma tissue, nonneoplastic brain tissue, or PBMCs (not recorded which). The CDR3 DNA sequence: TGTGCCAGCAGCCCTAATCCCGGACGGAATACCTACGAGCAGTACTTC. Translation gives CASSPNPGRNTYEQYF. The entire variable domain, with the rest obtained from reference TRBV28 and TRBJ2-7, is as follows: DVKVTQSSRYLVKRTGEKVFLECVQDMDHENMFWYRQDPGLGLRLIYFSYDVKMKEKGDIPEGYSVSREKKERFSLILESASTNQTSMYLCASSPNPGRNTYEQYFGPGTRLTVT.